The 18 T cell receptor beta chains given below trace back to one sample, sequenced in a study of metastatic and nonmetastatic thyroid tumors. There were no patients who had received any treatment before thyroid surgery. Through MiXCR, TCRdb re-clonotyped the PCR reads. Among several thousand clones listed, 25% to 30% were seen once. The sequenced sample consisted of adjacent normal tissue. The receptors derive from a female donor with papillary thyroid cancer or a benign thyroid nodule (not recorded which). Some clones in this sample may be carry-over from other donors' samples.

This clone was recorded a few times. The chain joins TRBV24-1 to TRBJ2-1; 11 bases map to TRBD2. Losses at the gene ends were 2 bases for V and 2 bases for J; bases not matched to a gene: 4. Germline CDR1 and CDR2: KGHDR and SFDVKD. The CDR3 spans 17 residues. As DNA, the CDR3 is TGTGCCACCAGTGATTCTGGGACTAGCGGAACCTACAATGAGCAGTTCTTC. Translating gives CATSDSGTSGTYNEQFF.

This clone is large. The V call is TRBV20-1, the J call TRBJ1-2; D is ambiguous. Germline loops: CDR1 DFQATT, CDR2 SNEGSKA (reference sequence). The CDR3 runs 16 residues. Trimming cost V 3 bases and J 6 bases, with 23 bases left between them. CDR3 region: CSARSILEGIGNGYTF. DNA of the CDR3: TGCAGTGCTAGGTCCATATTGGAGGGAATAGGAAATGGCTACACCTTC.

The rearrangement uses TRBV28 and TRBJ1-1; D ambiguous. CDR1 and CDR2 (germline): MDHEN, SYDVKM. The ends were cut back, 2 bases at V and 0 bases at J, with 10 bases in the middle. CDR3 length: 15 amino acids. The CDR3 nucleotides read TGTGCCAGCAGTTTACTACAGTCCATGAACACTGAAGCTTTCTTT. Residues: CASSLLQSMNTEAFF.

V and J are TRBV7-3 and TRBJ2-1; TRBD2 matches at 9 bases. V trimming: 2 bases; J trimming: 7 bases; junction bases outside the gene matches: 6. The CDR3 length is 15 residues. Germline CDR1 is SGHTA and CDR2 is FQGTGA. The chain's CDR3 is CASSLGGRAVNEQFF. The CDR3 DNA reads TGTGCCAGCAGCTTAGGCGGGAGGGCCGTTAATGAGCAGTTCTTC.

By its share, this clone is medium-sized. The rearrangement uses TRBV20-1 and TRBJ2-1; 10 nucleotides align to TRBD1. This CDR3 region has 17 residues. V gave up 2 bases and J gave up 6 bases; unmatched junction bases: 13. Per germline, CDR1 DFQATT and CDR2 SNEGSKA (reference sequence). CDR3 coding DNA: TGCAGTGCTAGAAGTCAAATTGGGACAGGGGCATTCAATGAGCAGTTCTTC. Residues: CSARSQIGTGAFNEQFF.

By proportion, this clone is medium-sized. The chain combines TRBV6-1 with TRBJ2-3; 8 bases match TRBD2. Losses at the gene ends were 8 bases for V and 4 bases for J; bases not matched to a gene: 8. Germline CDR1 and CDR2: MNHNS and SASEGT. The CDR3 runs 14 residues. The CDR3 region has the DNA TGTGCCAGCTCCTTAGCGGGATCTGCAGATACGCAGTATTTT. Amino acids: CASSLAGSADTQYF.

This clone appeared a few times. The CDR3 sequence: CASTRTSVHNEQFF. Written as DNA, the CDR3 is TGTGCCAGCACCAGGACTAGCGTTCACAATGAGCAGTTCTTC. The rearrangement joins TRBV6-4 to TRBJ2-1; TRBD2 aligns across 9 bases. This CDR3 is 14 amino acids long. The germline gives CDR1 MRHNA, CDR2 SNTAGT. J lost 5 bases, V lost 7 bases, and 6 bases had no gene match.

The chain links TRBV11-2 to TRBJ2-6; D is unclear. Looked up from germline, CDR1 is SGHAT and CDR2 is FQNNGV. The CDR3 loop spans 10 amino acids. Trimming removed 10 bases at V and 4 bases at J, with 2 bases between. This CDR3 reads CATGANVLTF. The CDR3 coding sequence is TGTGCCACCGGGGCCAACGTCCTGACTTTC.

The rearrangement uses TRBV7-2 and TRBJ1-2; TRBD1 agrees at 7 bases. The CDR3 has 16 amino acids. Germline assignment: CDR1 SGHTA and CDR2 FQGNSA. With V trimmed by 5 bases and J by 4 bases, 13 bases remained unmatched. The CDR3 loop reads CASSLSTGTVVYGYTF. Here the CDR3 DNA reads TGTGCCAGCAGCCTATCGACCGGGACAGTGGTCTATGGCTACACCTTC.

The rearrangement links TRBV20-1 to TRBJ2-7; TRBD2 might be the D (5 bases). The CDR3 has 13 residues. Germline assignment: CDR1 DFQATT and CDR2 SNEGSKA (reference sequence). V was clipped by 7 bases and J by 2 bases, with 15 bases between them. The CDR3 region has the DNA TGCAGTGTTCGGCAGGAGGCCACCTACGAGCAGTACTTC. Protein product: CSVRQEATYEQYF.

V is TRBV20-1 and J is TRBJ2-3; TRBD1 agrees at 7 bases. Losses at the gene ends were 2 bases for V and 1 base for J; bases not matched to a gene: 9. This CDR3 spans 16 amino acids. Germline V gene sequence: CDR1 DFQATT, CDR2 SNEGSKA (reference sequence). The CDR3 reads CSARTKGQGGTDTQYF. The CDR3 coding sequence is TGCAGTGCTAGAACCAAGGGGCAGGGGGGCACAGATACGCAGTATTTT.

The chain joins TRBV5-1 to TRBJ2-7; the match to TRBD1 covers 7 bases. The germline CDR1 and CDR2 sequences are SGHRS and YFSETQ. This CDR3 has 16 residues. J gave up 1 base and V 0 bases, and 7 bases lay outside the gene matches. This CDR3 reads CASSLADRPYSYEQYF. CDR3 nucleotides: TGCGCCAGCAGCTTGGCGGACAGGCCTTATTCCTACGAGCAGTACTTC. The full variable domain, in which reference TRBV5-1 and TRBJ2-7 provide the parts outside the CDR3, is KAGVTQTPRYLIKTRGQQVTLSCSPISGHRSVSWYQQTPGQGLQFLFEYFSETQRNKGNFPGRFSGRQFSNSRSEMNVSTLELGDSALYLCASSLADRPYSYEQYFGPGTRLTVT.

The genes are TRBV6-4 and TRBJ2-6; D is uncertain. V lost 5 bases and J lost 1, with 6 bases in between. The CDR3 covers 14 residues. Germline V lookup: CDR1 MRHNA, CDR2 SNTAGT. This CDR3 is CASSRVSGANVLTF. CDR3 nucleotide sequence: TGTGCCAGCAGTCGAGTATCTGGGGCCAACGTCCTGACTTTC.

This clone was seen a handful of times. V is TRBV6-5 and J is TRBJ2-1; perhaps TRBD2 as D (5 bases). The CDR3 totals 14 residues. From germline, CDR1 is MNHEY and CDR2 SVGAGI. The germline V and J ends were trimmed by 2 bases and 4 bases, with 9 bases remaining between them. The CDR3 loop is CASSYNRGYNEQFF. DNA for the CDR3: TGTGCCAGCAGTTACAACCGAGGGTACAATGAGCAGTTCTTC.

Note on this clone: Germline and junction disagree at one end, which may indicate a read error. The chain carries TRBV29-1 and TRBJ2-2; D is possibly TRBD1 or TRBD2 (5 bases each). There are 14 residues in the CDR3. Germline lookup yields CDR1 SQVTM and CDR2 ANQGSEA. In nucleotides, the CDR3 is TGCAGCGTGTGGCTCGGGGCGAGAACCGGGGAGCTGTTGTTT. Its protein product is CSVWLGARTGELLF.

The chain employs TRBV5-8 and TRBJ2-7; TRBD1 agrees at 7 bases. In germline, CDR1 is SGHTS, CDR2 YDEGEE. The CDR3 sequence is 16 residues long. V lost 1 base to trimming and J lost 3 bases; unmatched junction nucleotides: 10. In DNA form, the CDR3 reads TGTGCCAGCAGCTTGCACAGGGGAATTCACTACTACGAGCAGTACTTC. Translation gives CASSLHRGIHYYEQYF.

For the CDR3, the DNA is TGTGCCAGCAGCTTATTTGGAGATACGCAGTATTTT. It codes for CASSLFGDTQYF. The chain recombines TRBV7-2 with TRBJ2-3; D not resolved. CDR3 length: 12 amino acids. V lost 2 bases and J lost 5, with 5 bases in between. CDR1 is SGHTA and CDR2 is FQGNSA in the germline V gene.

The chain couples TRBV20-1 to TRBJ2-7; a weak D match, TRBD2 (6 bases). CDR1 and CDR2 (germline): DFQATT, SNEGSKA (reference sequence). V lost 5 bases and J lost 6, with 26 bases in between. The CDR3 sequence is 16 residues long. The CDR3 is CSAYSGPGLEVSEQYF. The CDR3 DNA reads TGCAGTGCTTATTCGGGGCCGGGACTGGAGGTTTCCGAGCAGTACTTC.